One and the same sample provided the 21 T cell receptor beta chains below, sequenced in a study of shared clonotypes between healthy human individuals. The protocol was immunoSEQ multiplex PCR, while the TCRdb copy is restricted to in-frame clones and leaves out a portion. The data contain about 2,100,000 clones, under 95% of them singletons. Naive CD8 cells comprised CD45RO-negative, CCR7-positively selected cells, excluding terminally differentiated effector memory CD45RA+ cells. Source material: naive CD8+ T cells from PBMCs. All receptors come from a man between 18 and 35 years old in good health. Some clones in this sample may be carry-over from other donors' samples.

CDR3 in amino acids: CATGTGGVYGYTF. CDR3 nucleotide sequence: TGTGCCACAGGGACAGGGGGCGTCTATGGCTACACCTTC. V is TRBV15 and J is TRBJ1-2, with 12 bases identical to TRBD1. CDR3 length: 13 residues. Germline V gene data show CDR1 as LNHNV and CDR2 as YYDKDF (reference sequence). J was trimmed by 4 bases and V by 9 bases; bases with no gene match: 3.

The J gene is TRBJ2-1, the V gene TRBV7-9, with 9 nucleotides matching TRBD1. The germline V gene encodes CDR1 SEHNR and CDR2 FQNEAQ (reference sequence). The length of the CDR3 is 18 residues. V lost 5 bases and J lost 0; bases outside the gene matches: 11. The DNA of the CDR3 is TGTGCCAGCAGCCCAGCGGGACAGGGCGGAAGCTCCTACAATGAGCAGTTCTTC. It is translated as CASSPAGQGGSSYNEQFF.

The chain uses TRBV4-3 and TRBJ1-2; D gene uncertain. Germline V gene sequence: CDR1 LGHNA, CDR2 YSLEER. The V end was cut by 2 bases, the J end by 8 bases, with 18 bases between. The CDR3 has 15 residues. Here the CDR3 reads CASSQREADPAGYTF. CDR3 bases: TGCGCCAGCAGCCAAAGGGAGGCCGATCCCGCGGGCTACACCTTC.

This chain links TRBV9 with TRBJ2-6; a weak D match, TRBD2 (6 bases). The CDR3 sequence is 18 residues long. The germline V gene has CDR1 SGDLS and CDR2 YYNGEE. The V end lost 0 bases, the J end lost 0 bases, and 13 bases lay between the germline ends. CDR3 residues: CASSVEIAARSGANVLTF. The CDR3 region has the DNA TGTGCCAGCAGCGTAGAGATAGCGGCCCGCTCTGGGGCCAACGTCCTGACTTTC.

The chain recombines TRBV27 with TRBJ2-2, with 9 bases that match TRBD2. J lost 6 bases, V lost 6 bases, and 11 bases had no gene match. There are 16 residues in the CDR3. CDR1 and CDR2 (germline): MNHEY, SMNVEV (reference sequence). As DNA, the CDR3 is TGTGCCAGCAGCCTCTCGAGCGGGAGGATGGCCGGGGAGCTGTTTTTT. It encodes CASSLSSGRMAGELFF.

V is TRBV27 and J is TRBJ2-1; TRBD2 matches at 7 bases. CDR3 length: 15 amino acids. After removal of 6 bases from V and 5 bases from J, the junction contained 10 bases not matched to a gene. Germline-derived CDR1 and CDR2 are MNHEY and SMNVEV (reference sequence). The CDR3 DNA sequence: TGTGCCAGCAGGGATTATGGGAGGGCCCACAATGAGCAGTTCTTC. Its protein product is CASRDYGRAHNEQFF.

The chain is built from TRBV4-2 and TRBJ2-7; 10 bases align to TRBD2. V lost 0 bases, J lost 3 bases, and 5 bases stayed unmatched. This CDR3 is built from 16 residues. CDR1 and CDR2 (germline): LGHNA, YNFKEQ. The CDR3, as DNA: TGTGCCAGCAGCCAAGAGGCTAGCGGGGGATTCTACGAGCAGTACTTC. As protein: CASSQEASGGFYEQYF.

A note on this clone: The sample holds other DNA sequences that translate to the same CDR3. The rearrangement links TRBV7-9 to TRBJ2-3; D might be TRBD1 or TRBD2, each matching 5 bases. Trimming cost V 5 bases and J 2 bases, with 8 bases left between them. The germline V gene has CDR1 SEHNR and CDR2 FQNEAQ (reference sequence). There are 13 residues in the CDR3. The CDR3 DNA reads as TGTGCCAGCAGCCCGGGACCCACAGATACGCAGTATTTT. Residues: CASSPGPTDTQYF.

CDR3 protein: CASSRGVGANVLTF. DNA for the CDR3: TGTGCCAGTAGTAGGGGTGTGGGGGCCAACGTCCTGACTTTC. V is TRBV19 and J is TRBJ2-6; D call uncertain. CDR1 is LNHDA, CDR2 SQIVND, per germline (reference sequence). V dropped 4 bases and J dropped 4 bases, with 8 bases sitting between them. This CDR3 is built from 14 residues. Looking up the rest from reference TRBV19 and TRBJ2-6 gives the full variable domain: DGGITQSPKYLFRKEGQNVTLSCEQNLNHDAMYWYRQDPGQGLRLIYYSQIVNDFQKGDIAEGYSVSREKKESFPLTVTSAQKNPTAFYLCASSRGVGANVLTFGAGSRLTVL.

Comment on this clone: Other DNA sequences in the same sample also yield this CDR3. The V and J genes are TRBV7-9 and TRBJ1-2; no firm D call. V lost 0 bases and J lost 2, with 7 bases in between. Germline V gene data show CDR1 as SEHNR and CDR2 as FQNEAQ (reference sequence). CDR3 length: 14 residues. The CDR3 sequence: CASSLAGGNYGYTF. CDR3 DNA sequence: TGTGCCAGCAGCTTAGCTGGCGGCAACTATGGCTACACCTTC.

The chain employs TRBV19 and TRBJ1-1, with D possibly TRBD1 on 5 matching bases. Germline V lookup: CDR1 LNHDA, CDR2 SQIVND (reference sequence). The CDR3 extends over 14 amino acids. Trimming removed 3 bases at V and 6 bases at J, with 14 bases between. The DNA of the CDR3 is TGTGCCAGTAGTATTGAGGGGTTTAGCTCTGAAGCTTTCTTT. Its translation is CASSIEGFSSEAFF.

Turning to this clone: Its ends do not fully match the called genes, so a read error is possible. The genes are TRBV5-4 and TRBJ2-1; possibly TRBD1 for D (6 bases). CDR1 is SGHNT, CDR2 YYREEE, per germline (reference sequence). The CDR3 covers 15 residues. The CDR3 spells CASTLGPGTNNEQFF. CDR3 bases: TGTGCCAGCACCTTGGGACCTGGGACAAACAATGAGCAGTTCTTC. The whole variable domain, filled in from reference TRBV5-4 and TRBJ2-1, reads ETGVTQSPTHLIKTRGQQVTLRCSSQSGHNTVSWYQQALGQGPQFIFQYYREEENGRGNFPPRFSGLQFPNYSSELNVNALELDDSALYLCASTLGPGTNNEQFFGPGTRLTVL.

The chain carries TRBV2 and TRBJ2-7; 12 bases align to TRBD2. CDR1 and CDR2 (germline): SNHLY, FYNNEI. The CDR3 has 17 residues. Unmatched junction bases numbered 12, after V lost 6 bases and J lost 3 bases. The CDR3 sequence: CASRARPTSGGIYEQYF. The CDR3 coding sequence is TGTGCCAGCAGGGCGAGACCTACTAGCGGGGGGATCTACGAGCAGTACTTC.

This rearrangement joins TRBV30 to TRBJ1-2; D is undetermined. The CDR3 runs to 15 residues. Germline V lookup: CDR1 GTSNPN, CDR2 SVGIG (reference sequence). V was cut by 0 bases and J by 6 bases, with 17 bases left in between. Here the CDR3 reads CAWSVLIDRGHGYTF. The CDR3 DNA reads TGTGCCTGGAGTGTCCTAATTGACCGCGGCCATGGCTACACCTTC.

The chain recombines TRBV27 with TRBJ2-1; D is perhaps TRBD2 (6 bases). Trimming removed 0 bases at V and 12 bases at J, with 18 bases between. The CDR3 has 15 amino acids. CDR1 is MNHEY and CDR2 is SMNVEV in the germline V gene (reference sequence). The CDR3 DNA sequence: TGTGCCAGCAGTTTATCCATCATAGCGGCTTGGTGGCAGTTCTTC. Encoded protein: CASSLSIIAAWWQFF.

The gene calls are TRBV9 and TRBJ2-1; D gene unclear. From germline, CDR1 is SGDLS and CDR2 YYNGEE. The CDR3 contains 13 residues. Trimming pared 0 bases from V and 8 bases from J, leaving 9 bases between. CDR3 sequence reads: CASSVGTDDEQFF. The CDR3 nucleotides read TGTGCCAGCAGCGTAGGGACGGACGATGAGCAGTTCTTC. Drawing the rest from reference TRBV9 and TRBJ2-1, the complete variable domain is DSGVTQTPKHLITATGQRVTLRCSPRSGDLSVYWYQQSLDQGLQFLIQYYNGEERAKGNILERFSAQQFPDLHSELNLSSLELGDSALYFCASSVGTDDEQFFGPGTRLTVL.

This chain links TRBV7-9 with TRBJ2-3; D gene ambiguous. The length of the CDR3 is 14 residues. Germline assignment: CDR1 SEHNR and CDR2 FQNEAQ (reference sequence). V was pared by 5 bases and J by 11 bases, with 20 bases between. CDR3: CASSLPRVTVGQYF. The CDR3 region has the DNA TGTGCCAGCAGCCTACCTCGGGTCACTGTTGGGCAGTATTTT.

The chain combines TRBV6-5 with TRBJ2-1; 14 bases line up with TRBD2. Germline lookup yields CDR1 MNHEY and CDR2 SVGAGI. After removal of 5 bases from V and 6 bases from J, the junction contained 0 bases not matched to a gene. The CDR3 has 14 amino acids. DNA of the CDR3: TGTGCCAGCAGTGGACTAGCGGGAGGCAATGAGCAGTTCTTC. Residues: CASSGLAGGNEQFF.

J is TRBJ2-7 and V is TRBV5-6, with D perhaps TRBD1 or TRBD2 (6 bases each). The CDR3 sequence is 16 residues long. V was shortened by 4 bases and J by 7 bases, with 24 bases between the two germline ends. Per germline, CDR1 SGHDT and CDR2 YYEEEE. CDR3 residues: CASSIWEAGDLGEQYF. The CDR3 DNA follows: TGTGCCAGCAGCATCTGGGAGGCAGGGGATTTGGGGGAGCAGTACTTC.

The J gene is TRBJ1-1, the V gene TRBV28; D unresolved. There are 14 residues in the CDR3. Germline CDR1 reads MDHEN; CDR2 reads SYDVKM. Trimming pared 4 bases from V and 1 base from J, leaving 10 bases between. CDR3 protein: CASSYPDPNTEAFF. The CDR3 bases are TGTGCCAGCAGTTATCCTGACCCGAACACTGAAGCTTTCTTT.

The V and J genes are TRBV28 and TRBJ1-3; unclear D gene. The CDR3 is 14 residues long. Trimming took off 6 bases at V and 0 bases at J, with 9 bases between the two ends. Looked up from germline, CDR1 is MDHEN and CDR2 is SYDVKM. CDR3: CASRITDSGNTIYF. The CDR3 DNA is TGTGCCAGCAGAATTACAGACTCTGGAAACACCATATATTTT. Filled out from reference TRBV28 and TRBJ1-3, the complete variable domain reads DVKVTQSSRYLVKRTGEKVFLECVQDMDHENMFWYRQDPGLGLRLIYFSYDVKMKEKGDIPEGYSVSREKKERFSLILESASTNQTSMYLCASRITDSGNTIYFGEGSWLTVV.